The clone carrying this TCR beta chain has a single count. Sequencing used immunoSEQ multiplex PCR; TCRdb keeps in-frame clones, though not all of them. The repertoire holds around 200,000 clones, with about 86% as singletons. The CDR3 contains 14 residues. Germline loops: CDR1 LGHNA, CDR2 YNFKEQ. V shed 5 bases and J 3 bases; nucleotides not matched to a gene: 4. This sample was included in a study of blood T cell repertoires in COVID-19. In the study overall: The United States, Italy and Spain supplied acute and convalescent COVID-19 samples. PBMCs, B-cell-depleted T cells, or T cells provided the cDNA or gDNA that made up the material.

Individuals aged roughly 18 to 95 years were recruited from 24 US areas. The TCR was taken from a woman under 40 who had been exposed to COVID-19. Sequences were obtained from PBMCs or T cells enriched from blood (not recorded which). J is TRBJ2-3 and V is TRBV4-2; 8 bases match TRBD1. The CDR3 sequence is CASSERQGTDTQYF. The CDR3 coding sequence is TGTGCCAGCAGCGAGCGACAGGGGACAGATACGCAGTATTTT.